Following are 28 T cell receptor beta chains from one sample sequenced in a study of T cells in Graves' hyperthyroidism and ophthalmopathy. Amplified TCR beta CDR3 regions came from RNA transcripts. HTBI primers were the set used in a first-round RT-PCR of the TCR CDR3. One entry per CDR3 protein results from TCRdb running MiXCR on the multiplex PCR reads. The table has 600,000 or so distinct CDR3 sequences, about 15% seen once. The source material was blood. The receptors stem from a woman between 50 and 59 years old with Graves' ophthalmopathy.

The CDR3 bases are TGTGCCAGCAGCCCCGGACTAGCGCTTTCCTACGAGCAGTACTTC. Protein product: CASSPGLALSYEQYF. The chain has TRBV7-6 and TRBJ2-7; 9 bases are a match to TRBD2. The V and J ends lost 5 bases and 1 base, in that order; junction bases with no gene match: 6. The CDR3 spans 15 residues. Germline V lookup: CDR1 SGHVS, CDR2 FNYEAQ.

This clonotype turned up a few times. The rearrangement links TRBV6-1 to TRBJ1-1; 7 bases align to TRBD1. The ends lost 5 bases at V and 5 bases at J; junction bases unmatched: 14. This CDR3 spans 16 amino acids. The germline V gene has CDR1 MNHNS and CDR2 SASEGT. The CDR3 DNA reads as TGTGCCAGCAGTTTATACTTCCGGGACAGAGGGACTGAAGCTTTCTTT. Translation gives CASSLYFRDRGTEAFF.

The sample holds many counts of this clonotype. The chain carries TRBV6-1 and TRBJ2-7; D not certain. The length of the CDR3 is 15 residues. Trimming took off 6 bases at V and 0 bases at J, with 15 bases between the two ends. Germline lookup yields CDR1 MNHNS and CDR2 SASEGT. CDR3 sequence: CASRIEDGYSYEQYF. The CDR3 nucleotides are TGTGCCAGCAGGATCGAAGACGGATACTCCTACGAGCAGTACTTC.

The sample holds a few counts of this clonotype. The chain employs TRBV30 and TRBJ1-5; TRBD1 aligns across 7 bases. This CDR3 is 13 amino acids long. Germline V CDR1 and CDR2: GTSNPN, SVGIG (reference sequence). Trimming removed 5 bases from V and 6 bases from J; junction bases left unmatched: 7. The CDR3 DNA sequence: TGTGCCTGGGCAAAACAGGGGAGTCAGCCCCAGCATTTT. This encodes CAWAKQGSQPQHF.

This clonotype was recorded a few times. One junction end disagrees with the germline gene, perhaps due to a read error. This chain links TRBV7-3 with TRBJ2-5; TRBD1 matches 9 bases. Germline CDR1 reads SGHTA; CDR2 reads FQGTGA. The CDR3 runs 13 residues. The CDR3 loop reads CAGSRDRAETQYF. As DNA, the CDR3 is TGTGCCGGCAGCCGGGACAGGGCTGAGACCCAGTACTTC.

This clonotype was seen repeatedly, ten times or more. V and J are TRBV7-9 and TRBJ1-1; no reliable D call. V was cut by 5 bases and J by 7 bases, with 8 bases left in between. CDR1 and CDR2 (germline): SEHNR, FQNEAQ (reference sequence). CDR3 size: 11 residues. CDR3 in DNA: TGTGCCAGCAGCCCGAGCCTTGAAGCTTTCTTT. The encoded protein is CASSPSLEAFF.

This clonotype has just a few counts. In DNA form, the CDR3 reads TGTGCCATCAGAGATATACCGGGACCCCAATCCTACGAGCAGTACTTC. This sequence encodes CAIRDIPGPQSYEQYF. The V call is TRBV10-3, the J call TRBJ2-7; D is tentatively TRBD1 or TRBD2 (5 bases each). Germline values: CDR1 ENHRY, CDR2 SYGVKD. V was shortened by 6 bases and J by 1 base, with 19 bases between the two germline ends. The CDR3 covers 16 residues.

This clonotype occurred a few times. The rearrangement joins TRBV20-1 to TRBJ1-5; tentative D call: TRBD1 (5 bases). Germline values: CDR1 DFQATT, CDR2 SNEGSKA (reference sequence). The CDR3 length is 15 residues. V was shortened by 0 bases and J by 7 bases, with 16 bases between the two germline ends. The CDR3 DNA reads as TGCAGTGCTAGAGATCGTATTCAGGGATGGCAGCCCCAGCATTTT. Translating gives CSARDRIQGWQPQHF.

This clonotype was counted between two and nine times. The CDR3 sequence: CATSGASGSEQYF. Written as DNA, the CDR3 is TGTGCCACCAGCGGCGCTAGCGGGAGCGAGCAGTACTTC. The J gene is TRBJ2-7, the V gene TRBV24-1, with 10 bases that match TRBD2. The CDR3 length is 13 residues. J was trimmed by 6 bases and V by 7 bases; bases with no gene match: 5. The V gene's germline CDR1 is KGHDR and CDR2 SFDVKD.

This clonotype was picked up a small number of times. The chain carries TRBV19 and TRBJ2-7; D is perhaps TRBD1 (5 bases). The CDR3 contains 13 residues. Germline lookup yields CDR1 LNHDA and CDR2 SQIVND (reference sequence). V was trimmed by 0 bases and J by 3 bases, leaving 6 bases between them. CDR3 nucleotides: TGTGCCAGTAGTATAGAAACAGGCTACGAGCAGTACTTC. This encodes CASSIETGYEQYF.

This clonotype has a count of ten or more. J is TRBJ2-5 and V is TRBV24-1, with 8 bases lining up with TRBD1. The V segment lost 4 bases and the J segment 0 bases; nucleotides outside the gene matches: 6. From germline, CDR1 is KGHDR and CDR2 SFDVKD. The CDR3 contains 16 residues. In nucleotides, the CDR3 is TGTGCCACCAGTGAAAGACAGGGGAGCCACCAAGAGACCCAGTACTTC. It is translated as CATSERQGSHQETQYF.

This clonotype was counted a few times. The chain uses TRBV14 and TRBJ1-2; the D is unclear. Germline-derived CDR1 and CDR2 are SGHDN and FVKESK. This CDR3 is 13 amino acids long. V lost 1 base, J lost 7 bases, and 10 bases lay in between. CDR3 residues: CASSQGGMGGYTF. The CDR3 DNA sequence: TGTGCCAGCAGCCAAGGAGGGATGGGTGGCTACACCTTC.

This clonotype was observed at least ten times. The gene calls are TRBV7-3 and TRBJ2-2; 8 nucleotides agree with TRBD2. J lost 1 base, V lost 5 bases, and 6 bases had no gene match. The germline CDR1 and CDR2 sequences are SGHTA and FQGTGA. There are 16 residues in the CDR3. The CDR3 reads CASSPASGRNTGELFF. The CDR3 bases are TGTGCCAGCAGCCCCGCAAGCGGGAGGAACACCGGGGAGCTGTTTTTT.

Here the CDR3 DNA reads TGCAGTGCTAGAGAGTGGAGGAGCAATCAGCCCCAGCATTTT. This encodes CSAREWRSNQPQHF. The chain employs TRBV20-1 and TRBJ1-5; no clear D gene. Germline CDR1 DFQATT, CDR2 SNEGSKA (reference sequence). CDR3 length: 14 residues. Trimming removed 0 bases from V and 1 base from J, with 7 bases in between.

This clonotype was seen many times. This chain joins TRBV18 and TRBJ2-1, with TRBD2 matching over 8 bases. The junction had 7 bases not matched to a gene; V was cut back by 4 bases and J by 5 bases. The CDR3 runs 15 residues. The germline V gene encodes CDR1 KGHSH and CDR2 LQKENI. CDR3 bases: TGTGCCAGCTCACGGGAGCGGGGGCGGGACAATGAGCAGTTCTTC. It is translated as CASSRERGRDNEQFF.

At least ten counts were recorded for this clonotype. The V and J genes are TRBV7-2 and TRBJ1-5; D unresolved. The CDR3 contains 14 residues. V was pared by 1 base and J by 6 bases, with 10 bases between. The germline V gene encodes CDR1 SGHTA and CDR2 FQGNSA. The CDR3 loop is CASSLGGAGQPQHF. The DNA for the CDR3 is TGTGCCAGCAGCTTAGGCGGCGCGGGTCAGCCCCAGCATTTT.

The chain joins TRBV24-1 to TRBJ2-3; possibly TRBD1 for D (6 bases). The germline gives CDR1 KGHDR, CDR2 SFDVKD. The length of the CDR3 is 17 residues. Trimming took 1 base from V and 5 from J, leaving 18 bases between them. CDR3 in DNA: TGTGCCACCAGTGATTTAGGTGGGGGCGCAGTTGGAGATACGCAGTATTTT. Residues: CATSDLGGGAVGDTQYF.

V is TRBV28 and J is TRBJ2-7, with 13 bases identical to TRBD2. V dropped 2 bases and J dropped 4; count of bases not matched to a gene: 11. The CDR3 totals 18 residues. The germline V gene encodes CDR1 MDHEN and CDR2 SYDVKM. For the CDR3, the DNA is TGTGCCAGCAGTTTAGTTCGGCCAGGGACTAGCGGGGAATACGAGCAGTACTTC. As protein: CASSLVRPGTSGEYEQYF.

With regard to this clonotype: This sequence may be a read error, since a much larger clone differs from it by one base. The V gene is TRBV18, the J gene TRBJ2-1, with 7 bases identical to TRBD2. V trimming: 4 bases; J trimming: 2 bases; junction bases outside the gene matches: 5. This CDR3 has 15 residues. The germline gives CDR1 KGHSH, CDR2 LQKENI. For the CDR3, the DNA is TGTGCCAGCTCACAGGGAGGGATTACCTACAATGAGCAGTTCTTC. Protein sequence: CASSQGGITYNEQFF.

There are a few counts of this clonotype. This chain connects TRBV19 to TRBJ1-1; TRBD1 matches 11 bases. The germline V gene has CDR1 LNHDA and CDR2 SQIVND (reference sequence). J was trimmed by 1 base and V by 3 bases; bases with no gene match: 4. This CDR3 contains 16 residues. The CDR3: CASSIGTGGSNTEAFF. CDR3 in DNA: TGTGCCAGTAGTATCGGGACAGGGGGATCGAACACTGAAGCTTTCTTT.

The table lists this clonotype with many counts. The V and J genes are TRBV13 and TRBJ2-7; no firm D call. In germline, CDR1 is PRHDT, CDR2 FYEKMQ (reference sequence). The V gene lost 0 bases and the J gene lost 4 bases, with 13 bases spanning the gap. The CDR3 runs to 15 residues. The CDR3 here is CASSLGATAWYEQYF. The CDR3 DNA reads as TGTGCCAGCAGCTTAGGGGCTACCGCGTGGTACGAGCAGTACTTC. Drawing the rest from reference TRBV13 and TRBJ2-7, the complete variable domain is AAGVIQSPRHLIKEKRETATLKCYPIPRHDTVYWYQQGPGQDPQFLISFYEKMQSDKGSIPDRFSAQQFSDYHSELNMSSLELGDSALYFCASSLGATAWYEQYFGPGTRLTVT.

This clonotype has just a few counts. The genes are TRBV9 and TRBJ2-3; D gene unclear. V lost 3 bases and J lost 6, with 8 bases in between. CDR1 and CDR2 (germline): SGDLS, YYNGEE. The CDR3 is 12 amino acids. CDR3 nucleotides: TGTGCCAGCAGCGCCACCCCCGATACGCAGTATTTT. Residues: CASSATPDTQYF.

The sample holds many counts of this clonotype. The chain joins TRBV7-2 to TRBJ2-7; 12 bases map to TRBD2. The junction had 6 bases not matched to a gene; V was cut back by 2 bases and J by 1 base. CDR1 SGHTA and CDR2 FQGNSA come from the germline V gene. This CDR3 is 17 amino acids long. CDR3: CASSLREGLAGSYEQYF. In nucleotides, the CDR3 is TGTGCCAGCAGCTTAAGGGAAGGACTAGCGGGATCCTACGAGCAGTACTTC.

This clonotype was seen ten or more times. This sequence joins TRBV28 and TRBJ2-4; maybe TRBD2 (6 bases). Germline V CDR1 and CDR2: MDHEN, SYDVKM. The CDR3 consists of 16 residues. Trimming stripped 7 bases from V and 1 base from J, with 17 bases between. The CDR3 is CASTHRGWGAKNIQYF. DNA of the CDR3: TGTGCCAGCACCCACCGGGGGTGGGGGGCCAAAAACATTCAGTACTTC. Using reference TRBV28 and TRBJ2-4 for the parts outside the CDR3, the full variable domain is DVKVTQSSRYLVKRTGEKVFLECVQDMDHENMFWYRQDPGLGLRLIYFSYDVKMKEKGDIPEGYSVSREKKERFSLILESASTNQTSMYLCASTHRGWGAKNIQYFGAGTRLSVL.

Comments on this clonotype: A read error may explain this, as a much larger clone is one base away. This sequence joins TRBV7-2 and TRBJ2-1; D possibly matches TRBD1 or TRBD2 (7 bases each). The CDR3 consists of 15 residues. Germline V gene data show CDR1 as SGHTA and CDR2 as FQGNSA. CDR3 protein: CAGSLERGQYNEQFF. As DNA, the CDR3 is TGTGCCGGCAGCTTAGAGCGGGGACAGTACAATGAGCAGTTCTTC.

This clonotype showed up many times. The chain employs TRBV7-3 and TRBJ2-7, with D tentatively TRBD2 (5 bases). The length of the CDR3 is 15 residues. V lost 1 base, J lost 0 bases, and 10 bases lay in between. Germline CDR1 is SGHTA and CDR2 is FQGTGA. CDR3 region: CASSLRGKDSYEQYF. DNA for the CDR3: TGTGCCAGCAGCTTAAGAGGGAAGGACTCCTACGAGCAGTACTTC.

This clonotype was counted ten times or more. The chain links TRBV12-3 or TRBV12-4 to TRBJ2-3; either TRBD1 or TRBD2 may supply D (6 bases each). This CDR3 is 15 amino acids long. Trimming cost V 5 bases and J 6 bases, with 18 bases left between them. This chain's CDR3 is CASSAGQYVYDTQYF. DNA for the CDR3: TGTGCCAGCAGTGCGGGACAATATGTTTACGATACGCAGTATTTT.

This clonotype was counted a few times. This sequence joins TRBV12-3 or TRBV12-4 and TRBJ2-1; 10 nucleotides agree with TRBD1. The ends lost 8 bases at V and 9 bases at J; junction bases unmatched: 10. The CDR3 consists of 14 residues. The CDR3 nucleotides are TGTGCCAGCCGCGAGGACAGGGGGGTTGGTGAGCAGTTCTTC. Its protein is CASREDRGVGEQFF.